This T cell receptor beta chain was identified during a study of breast tumors, draining lymph nodes, adjacent tissues. Trimming removed 0 bases from V and 8 bases from J, with 14 bases in between. Germline V gene lookup returns CDR1 SGDLS and CDR2 YYNGEE. This CDR3 region has 15 residues. Findings and caveats of the study: Tumor T cell lymph node origin was a supported hypothesis, not proven.

TCRdb redid the calling of the multiplex PCR reads with MiXCR, one entry per CDR3 protein. The sample contains more than 12,000 distinct CDR3 sequences, 55% of which appear only once. This clonotype has a single count. What it binds is not known. The chain uses TRBV9 and TRBJ1-4; perhaps TRBD1 as D (5 bases). The sequencing sample was made of tumor-adjacent breast tissue. The receptor comes from a female donor with breast cancer. Some clones in this sample may be carry-over from other donors' samples. CDR3 nucleotide sequence: TGTGCCAGCAGCGTAGAAGGGACGTACGGAGAAAAACTGTTTTTT. It yields the protein CASSVEGTYGEKLFF.